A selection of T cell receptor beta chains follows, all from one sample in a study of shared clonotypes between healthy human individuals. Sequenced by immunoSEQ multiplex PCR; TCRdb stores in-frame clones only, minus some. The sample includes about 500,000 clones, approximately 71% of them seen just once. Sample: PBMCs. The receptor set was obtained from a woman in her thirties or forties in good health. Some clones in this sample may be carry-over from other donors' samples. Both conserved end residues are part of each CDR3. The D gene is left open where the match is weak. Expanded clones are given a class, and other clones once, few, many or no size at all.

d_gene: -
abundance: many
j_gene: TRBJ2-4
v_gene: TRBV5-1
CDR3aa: CASSWRQNIQYF
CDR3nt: TGCGCCAGCAGCTGGCGACAAAACATTCAGTACTTC

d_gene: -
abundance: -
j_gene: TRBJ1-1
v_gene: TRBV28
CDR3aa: CASRRLGEAFF
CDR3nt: TGTGCCAGCAGAAGACTGGGGGAGGCTTTCTTT

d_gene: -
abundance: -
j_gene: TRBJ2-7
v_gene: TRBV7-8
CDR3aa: CASSLAQSGGYEQYF
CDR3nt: TGTGCCAGCAGCTTAGCGCAGTCTGGGGGTTACGAGCAGTACTTC

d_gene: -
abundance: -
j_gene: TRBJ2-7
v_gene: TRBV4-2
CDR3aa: CASSLMGHRYEQYF
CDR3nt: TGTGCCAGCAGCTTGATGGGACATCGCTACGAGCAGTACTTC

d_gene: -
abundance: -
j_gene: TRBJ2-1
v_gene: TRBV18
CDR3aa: CASSPTSASEQFF
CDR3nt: TGTGCCAGCTCACCCACCTCCGCCAGTGAGCAGTTCTTC

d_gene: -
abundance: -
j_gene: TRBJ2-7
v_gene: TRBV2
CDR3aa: CASTRLQGALEQYF
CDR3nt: TGTGCCAGCACAAGACTCCAGGGTGCTCTCGAGCAGTACTTC

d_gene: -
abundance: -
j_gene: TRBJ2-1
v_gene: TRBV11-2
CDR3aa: CASSPDRGGGQFF
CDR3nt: TGTGCCAGCAGCCCTGATAGGGGGGGAGGGCAGTTCTTC

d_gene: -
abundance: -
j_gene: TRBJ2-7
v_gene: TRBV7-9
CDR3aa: CASSLAGRFYEQYF
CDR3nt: TGTGCCAGCAGCTTGGCCGGACGGTTCTACGAGCAGTACTTC

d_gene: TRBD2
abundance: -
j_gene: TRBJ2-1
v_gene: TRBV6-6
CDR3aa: CASSHPSGGSLF
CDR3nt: TGTGCCAGCAGTCACCCCTCTGGCGGGAGTCTCTTC

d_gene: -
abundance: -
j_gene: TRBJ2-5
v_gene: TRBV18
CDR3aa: CASSPAAEGQETQYF
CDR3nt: TGTGCCAGCTCACCGGCAGCCGAGGGGCAAGAGACCCAGTACTTC

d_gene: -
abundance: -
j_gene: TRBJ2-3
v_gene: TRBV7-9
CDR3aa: CASSLGGRVKDTQYF
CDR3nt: TGTGCCAGCAGCTTAGGTGGCAGGGTGAAAGATACGCAGTATTTT

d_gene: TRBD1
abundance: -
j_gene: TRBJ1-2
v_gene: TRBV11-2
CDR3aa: CASSFGDAQGANGYTF
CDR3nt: TGTGCCAGCAGCTTTGGGGACGCACAGGGGGCAAATGGCTACACCTTC

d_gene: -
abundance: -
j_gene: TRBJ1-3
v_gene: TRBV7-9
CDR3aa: CASSIGTDNTGNTIYF
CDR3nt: TGTGCCAGCAGCATAGGGACTGACAACACTGGAAACACCATATATTTT

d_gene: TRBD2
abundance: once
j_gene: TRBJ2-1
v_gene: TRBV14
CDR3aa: CASSRGTSGTYEQFF
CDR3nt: TGTGCCAGCAGCCGCGGGACTAGCGGGACGTATGAGCAGTTCTTC

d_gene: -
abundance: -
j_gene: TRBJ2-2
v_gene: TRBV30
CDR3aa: CAWSGGIYSPAGTGELFF
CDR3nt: TGTGCCTGGAGTGGAGGCATCTACTCCCCGGCGGGCACCGGGGAGCTGTTTTTT

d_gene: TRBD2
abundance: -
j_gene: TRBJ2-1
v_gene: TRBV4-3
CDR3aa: CASSQIFSGGEQFF
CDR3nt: TGCGCCAGCAGCCAGATATTTTCGGGGGGTGAGCAGTTCTTC

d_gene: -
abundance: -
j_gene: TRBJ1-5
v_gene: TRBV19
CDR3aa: CTSSMLGLGNQPQHF
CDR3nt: TGTACCAGTAGTATGTTGGGCTTGGGCAACCAGCCCCAGCATTTT

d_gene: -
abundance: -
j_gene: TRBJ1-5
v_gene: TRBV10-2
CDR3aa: CASSGQDSNQPQHF
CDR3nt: TGCGCCAGCAGTGGACAGGATAGCAATCAGCCCCAGCATTTT

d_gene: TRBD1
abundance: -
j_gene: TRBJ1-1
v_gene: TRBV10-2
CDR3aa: CASSDGDSRGTEAFF
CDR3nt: TGCGCCAGCAGTGACGGGGACAGCAGGGGCACTGAAGCTTTCTTT

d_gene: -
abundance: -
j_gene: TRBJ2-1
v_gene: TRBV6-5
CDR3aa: CASSYRDSYNEQFF
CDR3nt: TGTGCCAGCAGTTACCGTGACTCCTACAATGAGCAGTTCTTC

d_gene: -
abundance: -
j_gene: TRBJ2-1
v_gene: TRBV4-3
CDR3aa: CASSQVGGQEQFF
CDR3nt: TGCGCCAGCAGCCAAGTCGGTGGTCAGGAGCAGTTCTTC

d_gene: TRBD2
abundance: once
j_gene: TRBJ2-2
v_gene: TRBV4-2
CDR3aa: CASSQDGLAGINTGELFF
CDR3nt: TGTGCCAGCAGCCAAGATGGGCTAGCGGGAATCAACACCGGGGAGCTGTTTTTT

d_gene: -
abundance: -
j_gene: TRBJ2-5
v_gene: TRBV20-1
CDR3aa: CSARSVETQYF
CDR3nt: TGCAGTGCTAGGTCAGTGGAGACCCAGTACTTC

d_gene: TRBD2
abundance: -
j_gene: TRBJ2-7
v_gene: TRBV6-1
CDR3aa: CASSASGSYEQYF
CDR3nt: TGTGCCAGCAGTGCTAGCGGGAGCTACGAGCAGTACTTC

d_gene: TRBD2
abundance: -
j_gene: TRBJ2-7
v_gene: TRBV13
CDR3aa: CASSPREGLGEQYF
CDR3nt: TGTGCCAGCAGCCCCCGGGAGGGGTTGGGCGAGCAGTACTTC

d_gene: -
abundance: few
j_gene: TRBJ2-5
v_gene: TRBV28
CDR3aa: CASSEFAETQYF
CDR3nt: TGTGCCAGCAGTGAATTCGCTGAGACCCAGTACTTC